These 21 T cell receptor beta chains were all obtained from the same sample, sequenced in a study of blood T cells in healthy people across ages (dated by TCRdb to the mid-2010s). To prepare the library, 5' RACE was applied. The run used an Illumina HiSeq 2500. The second PCR ran for about 6 to 12 cycles and used a J-beta primer mix along with a sample-barcoded 5' primer. TCRdb cleaned the public reads at Q25 with fastp, built clones with MiXCR and kept in-frame beta chains. All rows with the same CDR3 protein become a single entry with the most common DNA and genes. The table for this sample lists about 1.8 million distinct CDR3 sequences; roughly 52% of them were counted only once. Approximately 2% of the sample is held by the ten biggest clonotypes. What was sequenced was blood. These receptors came from a woman aged 40 to 50 in good health.

The chain employs TRBV6-5 and TRBJ2-1, with 10 bases matching TRBD1. V lost 6 bases, J lost 6 bases, and 8 bases stayed unmatched. This CDR3 has 15 residues. The germline V gene encodes CDR1 MNHEY and CDR2 SVGAGI. The CDR3 DNA follows: TGTGCCAGCAGACCTGACAGGGGGCGGACCAATGAGCAGTTCTTC. It yields the protein CASRPDRGRTNEQFF.

The J gene is TRBJ2-5, the V gene TRBV18; the D is unclear. Trimming pared 3 bases from V and 3 bases from J, leaving 8 bases between. From germline, CDR1 is KGHSH and CDR2 LQKENI. The CDR3 spans 13 residues. The CDR3 loop is CASSPTLKETQYF. CDR3 bases: TGTGCCAGCTCACCTACCCTTAAAGAGACCCAGTACTTC.

This clonotype showed up just a few times. The CDR3 here is CASSPVPETQYF. In nucleotides, the CDR3 is TGTGCCAGCAGTCCGGTACCAGAGACCCAGTACTTC. The rearrangement joins TRBV12-3 or TRBV12-4 to TRBJ2-5; D ambiguous. This CDR3 comprises 12 residues. The V end lost 5 bases, the J end lost 4 bases, and 8 bases lay between the germline ends.

The chain uses TRBV4-3 and TRBJ2-3, with a weak D call TRBD2 (6 bases). Germline V CDR1 and CDR2: LGHNA, YSLEER. This CDR3 spans 16 amino acids. V lost 4 bases and J 8 bases, leaving 22 bases between the germline ends. The DNA of the CDR3 is TGCGCCAGCAGCCCGCATCCCGGGGACTTCGGAGGTACGCAGTATTTT. Protein product: CASSPHPGDFGGTQYF.

The chain couples TRBV24-1 to TRBJ2-1; 8 bases map to TRBD1. The junction had 15 bases not matched to a gene; V was cut back by 2 bases and J by 7 bases. Germline V gene lookup returns CDR1 KGHDR and CDR2 SFDVKD. CDR3 size: 18 residues. Here the CDR3 reads CATSDSHRGVQGRNEQFF. The CDR3 DNA reads as TGTGCCACCAGTGATTCCCACAGGGGGGTACAGGGTCGGAATGAGCAGTTCTTC.

This chain links TRBV21-1 with TRBJ2-1; the D segment call TRBD1 is taken from the table without a DNA check. TRBV21-1 is given as a pseudogene. There are 15 residues in the CDR3. The CDR3 nucleotides are TGTGCCAGCAGCAAGGGGGCTAGTACCCACAATGAGCAGTTCTTC. It codes for CASSKGASTHNEQFF.

The chain couples TRBV6-2 or TRBV6-3 to TRBJ2-1, with D possibly TRBD1 on 5 matching bases. Trimming left V 5 bases short and J 8 bases short, with 16 bases between. The CDR3 has 14 amino acids. Germline lookup yields CDR1 MNHEY and CDR2 SVGEGT. CDR3: CASSPWGLADEQFF. The CDR3 DNA reads TGTGCCAGCAGTCCCTGGGGCCTTGCCGATGAGCAGTTCTTC.

Only a few counts were recorded for this clonotype. This sequence joins TRBV6-4 and TRBJ2-4, with D possibly being TRBD1 (6 bases). This CDR3 spans 17 amino acids. V was pared by 5 bases and J by 4 bases, with 21 bases between. CDR1 and CDR2 (germline): MRHNA, SNTAGT. The CDR3 here is CASSLPDTGWSKNIQYF. CDR3 DNA sequence: TGTGCCAGCAGTCTCCCTGATACAGGGTGGTCGAAAAACATTCAGTACTTC.

The chain joins TRBV5-1 to TRBJ1-6; D is possibly TRBD1 (5 bases). This CDR3 is 16 amino acids long. CDR1 is SGHRS, CDR2 YFSETQ, per germline. The germline V and J ends were trimmed by 0 bases and 7 bases, with 14 bases remaining between them. The CDR3 region is CASSLGGATSNSPLHF. The CDR3, as DNA: TGCGCCAGCAGCTTGGGCGGGGCTACGTCAAATTCACCCCTCCACTTT.

This clonotype was seen repeatedly, ten times or more. This chain joins TRBV28 and TRBJ2-7, with D unclear. The ends were cut back, 3 bases at V and 1 base at J, with 7 bases in the middle. Germline lookup yields CDR1 MDHEN and CDR2 SYDVKM. This CDR3 contains 13 residues. The CDR3 loop reads CASSFRQSYEQYF. The CDR3 DNA reads as TGTGCCAGCAGTTTCAGGCAGTCCTACGAGCAGTACTTC.

This clonotype has more than one count but fewer than ten. This sequence joins TRBV7-8 and TRBJ2-5, with D tentatively TRBD2 (7 bases). The CDR3 spans 17 residues. V dropped 0 bases and J dropped 3 bases, with 17 bases sitting between them. CDR1 is SGHVS, CDR2 FQNEAQ, per germline. CDR3 sequence (DNA): TGTGCCAGCAGCTTAGCATTTTGGGGGGGGCCTAAAGAGACCCAGTACTTC. Protein: CASSLAFWGGPKETQYF.

This chain uses TRBV12-3 or TRBV12-4 with TRBJ1-4; D perhaps matches TRBD1 (6 bases). The V end lost 6 bases, the J end lost 0 bases, and 14 bases lay between the germline ends. The CDR3 has 16 amino acids. CDR3 protein: CASSRGGIATNEKLFF. DNA for the CDR3: TGTGCCAGCAGCCGAGGGGGGATAGCAACTAATGAAAAACTGTTTTTT.

The V gene is TRBV28, the J gene TRBJ1-5; 9 positions agree with TRBD1. The CDR3 covers 13 residues. Germline trimming cut 10 bases from V and 2 bases from J; bases unmatched to any gene: 3. Germline V gene sequence: CDR1 MDHEN, CDR2 SYDVKM. CDR3 loop: CATTGGGNQPQHF. The CDR3 DNA is TGTGCCACTACAGGGGGCGGCAATCAGCCCCAGCATTTT.

There are a few counts of this clonotype. The chain couples TRBV12-3 or TRBV12-4 to TRBJ2-7; D is possibly TRBD2 (6 bases). The closer fit of TRBJ2-5 to the DNA end suggests the J call may be wrong. The CDR3 has 17 residues. The CDR3 loop reads CASSLENGTPPGVTQYF. The CDR3 DNA reads as TGTGCCAGCAGTTTAGAGAACGGGACCCCACCGGGGGTGACCCAGTACTTC.

This clonotype showed up just a few times. The chain recombines TRBV4-2 with TRBJ1-2; no reliable D call. Germline V lookup: CDR1 LGHNA, CDR2 YNFKEQ. V lost 2 bases, J lost 0 bases, and 19 bases lay in between. This CDR3 region has 18 residues. For the CDR3, the DNA is TGTGCCAGCAGCCAATTTCATCGGAGTACGCAAACTAACTATGGCTACACCTTC. This codes for CASSQFHRSTQTNYGYTF.

This sequence joins TRBV29-1 and TRBJ2-5; the match to TRBD2 covers 11 bases. Trimming cost V 6 bases and J 11 bases; bases outside gene matches: 20. Per the germline V gene, CDR1 is SQVTM and CDR2 is ANQGSEA. The length of the CDR3 is 16 residues. The chain's CDR3 is CSVKVTSGARSDEQYF. In DNA, the CDR3 is TGCAGCGTGAAGGTGACTAGCGGGGCCCGCTCGGATGAGCAGTACTTC.

V gene TRBV4-3 combines with J gene TRBJ2-3; 10 nucleotides match TRBD2. V lost 0 bases to trimming and J lost 0 bases; unmatched junction nucleotides: 12. This CDR3 is 20 amino acids long. Germline lookup yields CDR1 LGHNA and CDR2 YSLEER. CDR3 sequence (DNA): TGCGCCAGCAGCCAAGATTTACAGCGGGGGGGGACCTCTAGCACAGATACGCAGTATTTT. Amino acids: CASSQDLQRGGTSSTDTQYF.

In regard to this clonotype: The junction differs from germline at one of its ends, possibly a read error. This sequence joins TRBV5-1 and TRBJ2-3; D gene ambiguous. Germline CDR1 reads SGHRS; CDR2 reads YFSETQ. The CDR3 is 12 residues long. The CDR3 reads CASSLFLDTQYF. The CDR3 region has the DNA TGTGCCAGCAGTTTATTCTTAGATACGCAGTATTTT.

To note about this clonotype: A read error may account for a junction end that differs from germline. The V call is TRBV7-2, the J call TRBJ2-7, with D possibly TRBD2 on 5 matching bases. The V gene's germline CDR1 is SGHTA and CDR2 FQGNSA. This CDR3 has 16 amino acids. The CDR3 protein is CASSLPMGSSNNERFF. As DNA, the CDR3 is TGTGCCAGCAGTCTTCCCATGGGGTCATCCAACAATGAGCGGTTCTTC. The full variable domain, its missing parts supplied by reference TRBV7-2 and TRBJ2-7, is GAGVSQSPSNKVTEKGKDVELRCDPISGHTALYWYRQSLGQGLEFLIYFQGNSAPDKSGLPSDRFSAERTGGSVSTLTIQRTQQEDSAVYLCASSLPMGSSNNERFFGPGTRLTVT.

This clonotype has only a few counts. The rearrangement uses TRBV7-8 and TRBJ2-3; tentative D call: TRBD1 (6 bases). CDR3 size: 15 residues. The V gene lost 5 bases and the J gene lost 2 bases, with 14 bases spanning the gap. Germline lookup yields CDR1 SGHVS and CDR2 FQNEAQ. This chain's CDR3 is CASSGSRTDTDTQYF. As DNA, the CDR3 is TGTGCCAGCAGCGGAAGCAGGACAGACACAGATACGCAGTATTTT.

J is TRBJ2-5 and V is TRBV3-1; D is perhaps TRBD1 or TRBD2 (5 bases each). Trimming shortened V by 2 bases and J by 9 bases, and 16 bases separated the two germline ends. The CDR3 runs to 14 residues. Germline CDR1 LGHDT, CDR2 YNNKEL (reference sequence). The CDR3 sequence: CASSQSGTPEAQYF. CDR3 nucleotides: TGTGCCAGCAGCCAATCCGGGACCCCCGAGGCCCAGTACTTC.